These 17 T cell receptor beta chains were sequenced from one sample in a study of T cell responses to AZD1222 COVID-19 vaccine. Sequencing used immunoSEQ multiplex PCR; TCRdb keeps in-frame clones, though not all of them. This sample carries more than 30,000 clones, approximately 90% of them seen once, and the ten largest clones take about 15%. Sample: peripheral blood, taken 28 days after the second AZD1222 dose. Source of these receptors: an adult who received the AZD1222 COVID-19 vaccine.

V usage is TRBV30 and J usage is TRBJ2-7, with no clear D. The CDR3 runs to 16 residues. The V end lost 4 bases, the J end lost 4 bases, and 23 bases lay between the germline ends. Germline V CDR1 and CDR2: GTSNPN, SVGIG (reference sequence). CDR3: CAWTTYGVGNLYEQYF. The CDR3 DNA is TGTGCCTGGACCACGTACGGAGTGGGCAACCTGTACGAGCAGTACTTC.

The rearrangement joins TRBV28 to TRBJ1-4, with unresolved D. Per germline, CDR1 MDHEN and CDR2 SYDVKM. The CDR3 consists of 13 residues. V was shortened by 7 bases and J by 5 bases, with 11 bases between the two germline ends. The CDR3 DNA sequence: TGTGCCAGCACTACCGTACTGAATGAAAAACTGTTTTTT. Translated, it gives CASTTVLNEKLFF.

The CDR3 DNA reads TGTGCCAGCAGCTTAGAGCGGACTAGCGAAAATAGGAAGTTCTTC. It is translated as CASSLERTSENRKFF. The V call is TRBV7-9, the J call TRBJ2-1; 9 nucleotides align to TRBD2. V shed 1 base and J 14 bases; nucleotides not matched to a gene: 12. CDR1 SEHNR and CDR2 FQNEAQ come from the germline V gene (reference sequence). CDR3 length: 15 residues.

The V and J genes are TRBV13 and TRBJ1-5, with D uncertain. The CDR3 runs 16 residues. Deletions cut 2 bases from V and 0 bases from J, with 11 bases between. The germline V gene encodes CDR1 PRHDT and CDR2 FYEKMQ (reference sequence). The CDR3 region is CASSLTTLNSNQPQHF. The CDR3 DNA follows: TGTGCCAGCAGCTTAACGACACTAAATAGCAATCAGCCCCAGCATTTT.

V is TRBV7-9 and J is TRBJ2-3; TRBD2 might be the D (5 bases). With 5 bases removed from V and 0 bases from J, the gap between germline ends came to 12 bases. The CDR3 consists of 15 residues. The germline CDR1 and CDR2 sequences are SEHNR and FQNEAQ (reference sequence). The CDR3 here is CASSLTSGSTDTQYF. CDR3 in DNA: TGTGCCAGCAGCCTCACCAGCGGAAGCACAGATACGCAGTATTTT.

The chain recombines TRBV9 with TRBJ1-1; D ambiguous. The germline V gene encodes CDR1 SGDLS and CDR2 YYNGEE. The CDR3 extends over 13 amino acids. The V gene lost 0 bases and the J gene lost 9 bases, with 12 bases spanning the gap. The CDR3 region has the DNA TGTGCCAGCAGCGTAGTCCAGCAGGACCAAGCTTTCTTT. It translates to CASSVVQQDQAFF.

V is TRBV19 and J is TRBJ1-1; D remains unclear. The V gene's germline CDR1 is LNHDA and CDR2 SQIVND (reference sequence). CDR3 size: 13 residues. Between the trimmed V and J ends, which lost 5 bases and 4 bases, there was a span of 11 bases. The CDR3 DNA sequence: TGTGCCAGTAGTCCCCCCAGGAGCACTGAAGCTTTCTTT. Amino acids: CASSPPRSTEAFF.

The chain recombines TRBV5-1 with TRBJ2-7; perhaps TRBD1 as D (6 bases). Trimming pared 0 bases from V and 6 bases from J, leaving 10 bases between. Per the germline V gene, CDR1 is SGHRS and CDR2 is YFSETQ. The CDR3 has 13 residues. The CDR3, as DNA: TGCGCCAGCAGCTTGGACGACAGGCCCGAGCAGTACTTC. It is translated as CASSLDDRPEQYF.

This chain uses TRBV9 with TRBJ2-2; 10 nucleotides align to TRBD2. V lost 2 bases, J lost 0 bases, and 1 base stayed unmatched. The CDR3 runs to 16 residues. Germline V CDR1 and CDR2: SGDLS, YYNGEE. CDR3 residues: CASSVTSGANTGELFF. The CDR3 DNA follows: TGTGCCAGCAGCGTCACTAGCGGGGCGAACACCGGGGAGCTGTTTTTT.

The chain combines TRBV4-2 with TRBJ1-6; 9 bases agree with TRBD1. The CDR3 has 17 amino acids. Losses at the gene ends were 4 bases for V and 9 bases for J; bases not matched to a gene: 13. CDR1 LGHNA and CDR2 YNFKEQ come from the germline V gene. The CDR3 reads CASSLENRGRIGSPLHF. CDR3 nucleotide sequence: TGTGCCAGCAGCCTAGAAAACAGGGGGCGCATTGGTTCACCCCTCCACTTT.

The J gene is TRBJ1-6, the V gene TRBV5-1, with D possibly being TRBD1 (5 bases). Germline assignment: CDR1 SGHRS and CDR2 YFSETQ. The V end lost 4 bases, the J end lost 9 bases, and 11 bases lay between the germline ends. This CDR3 has 13 amino acids. DNA for the CDR3: TGCGCCAGCAGCATAATCACAGGTTCACCCCTCCACTTT. This encodes CASSIITGSPLHF.

This chain connects TRBV6-2 or TRBV6-3 to TRBJ1-6, with D tentatively TRBD1 (5 bases). The length of the CDR3 is 16 residues. Per the germline V gene, CDR1 is MNHEY and CDR2 is SVGEGT. V lost 4 bases and J lost 11, with 21 bases in between. The CDR3 is CASSSRAGHITAPLHF. DNA of the CDR3: TGTGCCAGCAGTTCCCGGGCGGGGCATATCACAGCACCCCTCCACTTT.

This chain uses TRBV19 with TRBJ1-1; TRBD1 matches 10 bases. Germline V CDR1 and CDR2: LNHDA, SQIVND (reference sequence). With 6 bases clipped from V and 2 bases from J, the junction kept 12 bases outside the gene matches. This CDR3 has 17 residues. This CDR3 reads CASSPTPGQGINTEAFF. In DNA form, the CDR3 reads TGTGCCAGTAGCCCTACGCCGGGACAGGGGATTAACACTGAAGCTTTCTTT.

J is TRBJ2-5 and V is TRBV5-1; D is ambiguous. V lost 1 base and J 4 bases, leaving 8 bases between the germline ends. Germline V gene data show CDR1 as SGHRS and CDR2 as YFSETQ. The CDR3 is made up of 13 amino acids. Here the CDR3 reads CASSLNSGETQYF. The CDR3 bases are TGCGCCAGCAGCTTGAATTCAGGAGAGACCCAGTACTTC.

The genes are TRBV6-5 and TRBJ1-5; 7 bases are a match to TRBD1. The CDR3 extends over 14 amino acids. V was pared by 7 bases and J by 2 bases, with 5 bases of the junction left unmatched. Germline V gene lookup returns CDR1 MNHEY and CDR2 SVGAGI. CDR3 nucleotides: TGTGCCAGCACCGTAACAGGGGGCAATCAGCCCCAGCATTTT. Amino acid sequence: CASTVTGGNQPQHF.

The chain couples TRBV11-3 to TRBJ2-5; possibly TRBD2 for D (7 bases). V was shortened by 5 bases and J by 0 bases, with 22 bases between the two germline ends. Germline V gene lookup returns CDR1 SGHNT and CDR2 YENEEA. The CDR3 runs to 18 residues. As DNA, the CDR3 is TGTGCCAGCAGCCAAGCAGTTCCCGGGGGGCCGTACCAAGAGACCCAGTACTTC. Residues: CASSQAVPGGPYQETQYF.

The chain is built from TRBV7-9 and TRBJ2-6; D is tentatively TRBD1 or TRBD2 (5 bases each). This CDR3 has 15 amino acids. V was pared by 2 bases and J by 3 bases, with 8 bases between. From germline, CDR1 is SEHNR and CDR2 FQNEAQ (reference sequence). The CDR3 region is CASSLRGDGANVLTF. CDR3 nucleotides: TGTGCCAGCAGCTTACGGGGCGATGGGGCCAACGTCCTGACTTTC.